This TCR beta chain was identified in a study of cytomegalovirus exposure and HLA in healthy donors. The CDR3 spans 15 residues. In germline, CDR1 is MDHEN, CDR2 SYDVKM. V dropped 4 bases and J dropped 8; count of bases not matched to a gene: 9. A multiplex PCR was run with 60 Vbeta primers and 13 Jbeta primers. Some clones are missing from TCRdb's copy, which holds only in-frame ones; the method was immunoSEQ multiplex PCR. The sample holds just over 150,000 clones; approximately 81% are singletons and the top ten take around 2%. A note on this clone: Its antigen is as yet unknown.

Findings and limits, study-wide: For most subjects, TCR beta sequences were reported to predict HLA-A and HLA-B alleles with accuracy. There was a cluster of highly shared sequence variants that was likely a sequencing artifact.

Sequencing was carried out using PBMCs. The gene calls are TRBV28 and TRBJ2-1; 9 bases agree with TRBD2. The receptor was isolated from a woman in her late teens or twenties in good health and CMV-seronegative. The CDR3 DNA sequence: TGTGCCAGCAGTTCTGGAGTAGCGGGAGTGCATGAGCAGTTCTTC. It encodes CASSSGVAGVHEQFF.